This T cell receptor beta chain was captured in a study of blood T cell repertoires in COVID-19. Produced via immunoSEQ multiplex PCR; TCRdb's table is partial and in-frame only. The table lists about 120,000 clones, about 87% of them singletons, with more than 2% in the top ten. Per germline, CDR1 SGDLS and CDR2 YYNGEE. V lost 0 bases and J lost 7, with 5 bases in between. The CDR3 totals 13 residues. Sample: peripheral blood. The receptor was isolated from a woman aged 45-65 years with acute or convalescent COVID-19. The chain recombines TRBV9 with TRBJ1-6, with D tentatively TRBD1 (5 bases). The CDR3 loop reads CASSVEGNSPLHF. CDR3 DNA: TGTGCCAGCAGCGTAGAGGGGAATTCACCCCTCCACTTT.